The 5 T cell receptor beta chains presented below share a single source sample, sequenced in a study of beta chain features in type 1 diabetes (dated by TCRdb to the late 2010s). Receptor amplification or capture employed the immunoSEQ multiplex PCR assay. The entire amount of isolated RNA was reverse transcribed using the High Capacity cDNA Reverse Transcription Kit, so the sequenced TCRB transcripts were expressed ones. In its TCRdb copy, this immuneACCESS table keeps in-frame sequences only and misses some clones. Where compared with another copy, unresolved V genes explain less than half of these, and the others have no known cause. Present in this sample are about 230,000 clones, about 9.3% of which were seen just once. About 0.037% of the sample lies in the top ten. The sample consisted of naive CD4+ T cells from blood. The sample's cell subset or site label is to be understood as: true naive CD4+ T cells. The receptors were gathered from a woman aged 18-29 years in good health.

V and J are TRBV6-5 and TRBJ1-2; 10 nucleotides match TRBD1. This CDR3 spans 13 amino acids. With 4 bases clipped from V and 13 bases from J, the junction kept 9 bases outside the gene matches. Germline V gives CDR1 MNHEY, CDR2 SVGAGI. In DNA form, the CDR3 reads TGTGCCAGCAGTTTCCCGGGACAGGGGACTTCCACCTTC. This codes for CASSFPGQGTSTF.

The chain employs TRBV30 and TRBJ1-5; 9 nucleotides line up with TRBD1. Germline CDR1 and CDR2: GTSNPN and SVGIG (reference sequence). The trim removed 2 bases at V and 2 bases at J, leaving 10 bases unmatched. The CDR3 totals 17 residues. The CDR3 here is CAWSQGTGTGRNQPQHF. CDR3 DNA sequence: TGTGCCTGGAGTCAGGGAACCGGGACAGGGCGCAATCAGCCCCAGCATTTT.

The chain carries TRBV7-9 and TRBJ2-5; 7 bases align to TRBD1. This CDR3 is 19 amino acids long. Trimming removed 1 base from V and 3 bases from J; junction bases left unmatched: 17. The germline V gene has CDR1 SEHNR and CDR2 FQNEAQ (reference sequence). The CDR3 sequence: CASSLDHSNRGSTEETQYF. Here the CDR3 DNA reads TGTGCCAGCAGCTTAGATCACTCGAACAGGGGATCAACTGAAGAGACCCAGTACTTC. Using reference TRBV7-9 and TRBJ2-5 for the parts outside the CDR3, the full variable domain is DTGVSQNPRHKITKRGQNVTFRCDPISEHNRLYWYRQTLGQGPEFLTYFQNEAQLEKSRLLSDRFSAERPKGSFSTLEIQRTEQGDSAMYLCASSLDHSNRGSTEETQYFGPGTRLLVL.

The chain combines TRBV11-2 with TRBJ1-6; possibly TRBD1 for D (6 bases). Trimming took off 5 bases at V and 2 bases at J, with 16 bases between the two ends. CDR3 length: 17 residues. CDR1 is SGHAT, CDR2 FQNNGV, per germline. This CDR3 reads CASSGKQGEAYNSPLHF. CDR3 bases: TGTGCCAGCAGCGGCAAACAGGGAGAGGCCTATAATTCACCCCTCCACTTT.

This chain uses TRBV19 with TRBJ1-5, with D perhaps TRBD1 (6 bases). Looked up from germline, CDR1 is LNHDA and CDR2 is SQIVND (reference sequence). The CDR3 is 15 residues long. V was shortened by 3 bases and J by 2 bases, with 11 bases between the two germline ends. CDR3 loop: CASSIAGAGNQPQHF. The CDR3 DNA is TGTGCCAGTAGTATCGCGGGGGCGGGCAATCAGCCCCAGCATTTT.